This T cell receptor beta chain is drawn from a study of blood T cell repertoires in COVID-19. Overall study context: The analysed material was cDNA or gDNA that came from T cells, B-cell-depleted T cells, or PBMCs.

In its sample, this clone was seen once. Trimming removed 4 bases from V and 4 bases from J; junction bases left unmatched: 7. There are 16 residues in the CDR3. Germline CDR1 is SGHRS and CDR2 is YFSETQ. The data were produced by immunoSEQ multiplex PCR, yet TCRdb's version contains in-frame clones alone and is incomplete. This table holds 200,000 to 300,000 clones, 82% found once. V and J are TRBV5-1 and TRBJ2-2, with TRBD2 matching over 10 bases. Material: peripheral blood. The origin of this receptor is a woman in her 70s with acute or convalescent COVID-19. Written as DNA, the CDR3 is TGCGCCAGCAGCGAAAGCGGGGGGGCGTTCACCGGGGAGCTGTTTTTT. Protein sequence: CASSESGGAFTGELFF.